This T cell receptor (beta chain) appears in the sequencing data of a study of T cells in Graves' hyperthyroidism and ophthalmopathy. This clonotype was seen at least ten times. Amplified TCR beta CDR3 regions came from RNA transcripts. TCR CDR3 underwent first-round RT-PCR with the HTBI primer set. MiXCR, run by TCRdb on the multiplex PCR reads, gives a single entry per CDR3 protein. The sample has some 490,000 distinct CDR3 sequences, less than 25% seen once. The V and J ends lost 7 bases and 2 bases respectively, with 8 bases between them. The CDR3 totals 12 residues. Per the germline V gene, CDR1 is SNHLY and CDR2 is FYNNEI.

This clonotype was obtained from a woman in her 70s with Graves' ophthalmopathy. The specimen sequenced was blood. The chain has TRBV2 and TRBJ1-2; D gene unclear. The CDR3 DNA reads TGTGCCAGCACAGCTGGAAACTATGGCTACACCTTC. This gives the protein CASTAGNYGYTF.